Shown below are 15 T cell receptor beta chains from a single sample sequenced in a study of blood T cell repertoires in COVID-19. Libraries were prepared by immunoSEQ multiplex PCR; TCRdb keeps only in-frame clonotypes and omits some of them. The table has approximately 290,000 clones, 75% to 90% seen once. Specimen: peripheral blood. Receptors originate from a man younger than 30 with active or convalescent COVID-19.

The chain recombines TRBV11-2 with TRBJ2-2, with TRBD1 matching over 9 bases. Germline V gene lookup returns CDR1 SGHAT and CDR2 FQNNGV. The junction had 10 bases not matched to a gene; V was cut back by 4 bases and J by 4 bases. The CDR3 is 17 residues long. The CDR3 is CASSSHGGQGGTGELFF. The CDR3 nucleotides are TGTGCCAGCAGCTCCCACGGGGGACAGGGAGGCACCGGGGAGCTGTTTTTT.

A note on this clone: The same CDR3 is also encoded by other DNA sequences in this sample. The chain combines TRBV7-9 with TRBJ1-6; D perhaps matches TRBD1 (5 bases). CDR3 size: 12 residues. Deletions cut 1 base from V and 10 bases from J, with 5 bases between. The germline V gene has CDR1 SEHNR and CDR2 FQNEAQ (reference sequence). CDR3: CASSLGGSPLHF. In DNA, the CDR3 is TGTGCCAGCAGCTTAGGGGGCTCACCCCTCCACTTT.

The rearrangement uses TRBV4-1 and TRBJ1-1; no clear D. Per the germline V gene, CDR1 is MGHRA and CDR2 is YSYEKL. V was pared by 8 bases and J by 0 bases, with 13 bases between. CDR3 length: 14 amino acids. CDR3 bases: TGCGCCAGCCGGGAGGGCGTGATGAACACTGAAGCTTTCTTT. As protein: CASREGVMNTEAFF.

The CDR3 DNA follows: TGCGCCAGCAGCTTGGTCCCCCCCGGCGGGGCTAATGAAAAACTGTTTTTT. Translating gives CASSLVPPGGANEKLFF. The chain combines TRBV5-1 with TRBJ1-4; D gene uncertain. CDR1 is SGHRS and CDR2 is YFSETQ in the germline V gene. This CDR3 is 17 amino acids long. V gave up 0 bases and J gave up 3 bases, with 15 bases separating them. The full variable domain, rest sourced from reference TRBV5-1 and TRBJ1-4, is KAGVTQTPRYLIKTRGQQVTLSCSPISGHRSVSWYQQTPGQGLQFLFEYFSETQRNKGNFPGRFSGRQFSNSRSEMNVSTLELGDSALYLCASSLVPPGGANEKLFFGSGTQLSVL.

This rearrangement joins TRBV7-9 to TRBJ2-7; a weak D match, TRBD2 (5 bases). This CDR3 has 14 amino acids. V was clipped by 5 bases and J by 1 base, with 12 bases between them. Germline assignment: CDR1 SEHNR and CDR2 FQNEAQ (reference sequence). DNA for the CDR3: TGTGCCAGCAGCGAGGGAGTGTCGTCCTACGAGCAGTACTTC. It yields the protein CASSEGVSSYEQYF.

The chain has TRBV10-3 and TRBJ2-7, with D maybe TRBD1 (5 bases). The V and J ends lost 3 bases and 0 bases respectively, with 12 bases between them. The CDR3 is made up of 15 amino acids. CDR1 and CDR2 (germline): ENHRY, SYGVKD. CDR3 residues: CAISETGLSSYEQYF. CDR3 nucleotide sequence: TGTGCCATCAGTGAAACAGGTCTTAGCTCCTACGAGCAGTACTTC.

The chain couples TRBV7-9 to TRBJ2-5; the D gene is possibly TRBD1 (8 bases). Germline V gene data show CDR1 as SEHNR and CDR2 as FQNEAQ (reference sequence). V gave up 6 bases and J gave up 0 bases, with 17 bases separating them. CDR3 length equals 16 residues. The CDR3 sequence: CASRPNRGGYQETQYF. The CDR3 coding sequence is TGTGCCAGCAGACCAAACAGGGGGGGGTACCAAGAGACCCAGTACTTC.

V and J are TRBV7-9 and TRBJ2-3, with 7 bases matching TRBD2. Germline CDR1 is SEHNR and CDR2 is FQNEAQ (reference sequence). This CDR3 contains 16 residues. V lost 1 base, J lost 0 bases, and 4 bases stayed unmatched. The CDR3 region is CASSLGGLDSTDTQYF. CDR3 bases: TGTGCCAGCAGCTTAGGTGGACTAGATAGCACAGATACGCAGTATTTT.

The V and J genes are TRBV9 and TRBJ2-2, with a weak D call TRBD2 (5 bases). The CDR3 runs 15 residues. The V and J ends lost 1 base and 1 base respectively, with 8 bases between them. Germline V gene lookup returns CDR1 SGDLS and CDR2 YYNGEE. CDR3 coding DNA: TGTGCCAGCAGCGTAATACTAGGGAACACCGGGGAGCTGTTTTTT. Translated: CASSVILGNTGELFF.

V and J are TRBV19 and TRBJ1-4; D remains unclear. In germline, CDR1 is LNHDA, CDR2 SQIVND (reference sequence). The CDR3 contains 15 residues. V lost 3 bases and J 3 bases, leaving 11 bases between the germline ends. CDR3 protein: CASSITFPANEKLFF. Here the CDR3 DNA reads TGTGCCAGTAGTATTACGTTCCCGGCTAATGAAAAACTGTTTTTT.

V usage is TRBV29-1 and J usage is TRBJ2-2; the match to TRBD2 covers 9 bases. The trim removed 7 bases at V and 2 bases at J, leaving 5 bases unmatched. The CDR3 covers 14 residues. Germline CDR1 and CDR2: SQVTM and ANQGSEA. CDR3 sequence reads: CSAKTSGNTGELFF. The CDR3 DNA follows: TGCAGCGCGAAGACTAGCGGTAACACCGGGGAGCTGTTTTTT.

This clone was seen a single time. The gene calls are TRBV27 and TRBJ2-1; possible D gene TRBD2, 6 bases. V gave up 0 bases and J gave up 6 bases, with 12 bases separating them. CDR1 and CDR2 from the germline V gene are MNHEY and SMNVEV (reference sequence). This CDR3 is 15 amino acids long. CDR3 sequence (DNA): TGTGCCAGCAGTTTATCCAGCGGGTGGGGCAATGAGCAGTTCTTC. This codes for CASSLSSGWGNEQFF.

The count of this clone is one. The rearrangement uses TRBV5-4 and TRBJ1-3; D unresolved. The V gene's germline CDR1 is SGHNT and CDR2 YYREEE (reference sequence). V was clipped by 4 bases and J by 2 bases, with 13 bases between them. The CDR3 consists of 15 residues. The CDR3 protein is CASSVTGIPGNTIYF. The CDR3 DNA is TGTGCCAGCAGCGTAACCGGTATCCCTGGAAACACCATATATTTT.

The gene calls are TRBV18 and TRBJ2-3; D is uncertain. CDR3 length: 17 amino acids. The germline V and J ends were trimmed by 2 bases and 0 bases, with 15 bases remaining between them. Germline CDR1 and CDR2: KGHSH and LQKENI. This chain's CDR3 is CASSPSPTSGSTDTQYF. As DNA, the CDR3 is TGTGCCAGCTCACCAAGCCCTACATCCGGGAGCACAGATACGCAGTATTTT.

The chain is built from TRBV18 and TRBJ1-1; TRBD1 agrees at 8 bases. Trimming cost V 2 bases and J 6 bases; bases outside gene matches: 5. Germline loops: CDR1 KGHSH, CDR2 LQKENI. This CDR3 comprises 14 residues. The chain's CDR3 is CASSPTTGASEAFF. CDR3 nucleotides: TGTGCCAGCTCACCAACGACAGGGGCTTCTGAAGCTTTCTTT.